These 8 T cell receptor beta chains originate from one sample sequenced in a study of control samples from healthy donors and cancer patients. Assay: immunoSEQ multiplex PCR; the TCRdb copy retains only in-frame clones and omits some. The sample has 90,000 or so clones, about 85% seen once; the top ten hold 1.3%. Sequenced: blood. These receptors originate from a woman aged 50 to 60 in good health.

The chain uses TRBV11-2 and TRBJ2-3; tentatively, D is TRBD1 (5 bases). V lost 2 bases to trimming and J lost 4 bases, with 7 bases between them. The CDR3 contains 13 residues. Germline CDR1 reads SGHAT; CDR2 reads FQNNGV. CDR3 amino acids: CASSLWGADTQYF. In nucleotides, the CDR3 is TGTGCCAGCAGCTTATGGGGCGCAGATACGCAGTATTTT.

V usage is TRBV27 and J usage is TRBJ2-1; 14 nucleotides line up with TRBD2. The germline V gene encodes CDR1 MNHEY and CDR2 SMNVEV (reference sequence). V dropped 4 bases and J dropped 8; count of bases not matched to a gene: 10. The CDR3 is 17 amino acids. The CDR3 nucleotides read TGTGCCAGCAGTTCCGCGACTAGCGGGGGGGCCAGGGATGAGCAGTTCTTC. Protein sequence: CASSSATSGGARDEQFF.

The chain joins TRBV6-2 or TRBV6-3 to TRBJ1-6; possible D gene TRBD1, 5 bases. Germline lookup yields CDR1 MNHEY and CDR2 SVGEGT. The CDR3 is 13 residues long. V lost 2 bases to trimming and J lost 11 bases, with 10 bases between them. The CDR3 here is CASSYRTLPPLHF. The DNA of the CDR3 is TGTGCCAGCAGTTACCGGACATTGCCACCCCTCCACTTT.

This chain joins TRBV19 and TRBJ2-7; the match to TRBD2 covers 10 bases. V lost 4 bases, J lost 4 bases, and 1 base stayed unmatched. The CDR3 consists of 13 residues. The germline V gene encodes CDR1 LNHDA and CDR2 SQIVND (reference sequence). CDR3 region: CASSTSGRYEQYF. The CDR3 coding sequence is TGTGCCAGTAGTACTAGCGGGAGATACGAGCAGTACTTC.

The gene calls are TRBV5-1 and TRBJ2-7, with D unresolved. The CDR3 covers 14 residues. Germline V lookup: CDR1 SGHRS, CDR2 YFSETQ. The V end lost 0 bases, the J end lost 1 base, and 8 bases lay between the germline ends. Written as DNA, the CDR3 is TGCGCCAGCAGCTTGGAAGGGTCTTCCTACGAGCAGTACTTC. Amino acids: CASSLEGSSYEQYF.

The rearrangement joins TRBV12-3 or TRBV12-4 to TRBJ2-3; possibly TRBD2 for D (7 bases). Trimming shortened V by 11 bases and J by 3 bases, and 12 bases separated the two germline ends. The CDR3 consists of 12 residues. Here the CDR3 reads CAVRGATDTQYF. CDR3 coding DNA: TGTGCCGTCCGGGGGGCGACAGATACGCAGTATTTT.

V is TRBV4-1 and J is TRBJ1-2; 11 bases fit TRBD1. From germline, CDR1 is MGHRA and CDR2 YSYEKL. V was pared by 1 base and J by 5 bases, with 9 bases of the junction left unmatched. The CDR3 sequence is 17 residues long. The CDR3 DNA reads as TGCGCCAGCAGCCAAGTCTCCGGGACAGGGGGTCTATATGGCTACACCTTC. Its protein product is CASSQVSGTGGLYGYTF.

V usage is TRBV18 and J usage is TRBJ1-5; no clear D. V lost 6 bases to trimming and J lost 2 bases, with 5 bases between them. Germline assignment: CDR1 KGHSH and CDR2 LQKENI. The CDR3 consists of 12 residues. The CDR3 DNA reads as TGTGCCAGCTCCGGGGGCAATCAGCCCCAGCATTTT. Translated, it gives CASSGGNQPQHF.